The T cell receptor beta chain under discussion was sequenced for a study of OX40 agonist ivuxolimab in advanced cancers. Study context: Of the participants, more than 35% had some prior anti-PD-1, anti-PD-L1 or anti-CTLA-4 therapy, which was allowed. General observations from the study: Expanded peripheral T-cell antigen specificity went undetermined. CD8+ T cells showed, on average, more clonal expansion than CD4+ cells.

The method was immunoSEQ multiplex PCR; TCRdb's version includes in-frame clones alone and lacks a portion of them. The sample lists roughly 48,000 clones; about 80% were seen once. Per the germline V gene, CDR1 is LNHDA and CDR2 is SQIVND (reference sequence). V was cut by 3 bases and J by 7 bases, with 15 bases left in between. This CDR3 is built from 14 residues. Comment on this clone: The antigen remains undetermined.

The sequencing used CD4+ or CD8+ T cells sorted from blood, collected in a trial of the OX40 agonist ivuxolimab. The clonotype was recovered from an adult with an advanced solid tumor such as melanoma, head and neck, liver or kidney cancer. V usage is TRBV19 and J usage is TRBJ1-2, with a weak D call TRBD1 (6 bases). The DNA of the CDR3 is TGTGCCAGTAGTATGCTACAGGGAGGTGGTGGCTACACCTTC. It codes for CASSMLQGGGGYTF.